Described below is a single T cell receptor (beta chain) sequence and its context. Its target is not known. CDR1 and CDR2 (germline): SGHAT, FQDESV (reference sequence). The CDR3 runs to 15 residues. V lost 4 bases, J lost 2 bases, and 8 bases stayed unmatched. Individuals who donated were healthy Caucasians from Russia aged roughly 6 to 100. These data are taken from a study of blood T cells in healthy people across ages. General study points: Any changes in expanded clonotypes were possibly confounded, as donor CMV status remained unknown.

The use of a sample-barcoded 5' primer and a J-beta primer mix characterized a second PCR of about 7 to 12 cycles. TCRdb reprocessed the 5' RACE reads with MiXCR, giving one entry per CDR3 protein. This sample has 800,000 to 950,000 distinct CDR3 sequences, with under 35% found just once. These same records also appear under a second study, on T cells of mothers and their children.

The genes are TRBV11-1 and TRBJ2-7; 7 bases match TRBD2. The clonotype originates from a woman aged 40 to 50 in good health. Sequenced sample: blood. CDR3 residues: CASSWAGGSPYEQYF. The CDR3 nucleotides read TGTGCCAGCAGCTGGGCCGGCGGGAGCCCCTACGAGCAGTACTTC.